The 15 T cell receptor beta chains below were found in one sample sequenced in a study of cytomegalovirus exposure and HLA in healthy donors. Primers included in the PCR were 60 Vbeta and 13 Jbeta primers. The assay was immunoSEQ multiplex PCR, and TCRdb's table has in-frame clones only and misses some. Here the sample spans approximately 180,000 clones, 84% being singletons. Material for sequencing was PBMCs. These receptor sequences come from a man younger than 35 in good health and CMV-seronegative.

The chain combines TRBV11-1 with TRBJ2-5, with 10 positions matching TRBD2. Germline V gene data show CDR1 as SGHAT and CDR2 as FQDESV (reference sequence). The CDR3 contains 17 residues. After removal of 5 bases from V and 2 bases from J, the junction contained 11 bases not matched to a gene. CDR3 loop: CASSKHGGAGGQETQYF. CDR3 nucleotides: TGTGCCAGCAGCAAACACGGGGGAGCGGGGGGGCAAGAGACCCAGTACTTC.

The genes are TRBV15 and TRBJ2-3; D gene uncertain. Germline lookup yields CDR1 LNHNV and CDR2 YYDKDF (reference sequence). CDR3 length: 17 residues. Trimming left V 1 base short and J 0 bases short, with 14 bases between. The CDR3 DNA follows: TGTGCCACCAGCAGAGTACCCCCTACCTTGAGCACAGATACGCAGTATTTT. It translates to CATSRVPPTLSTDTQYF.

The chain combines TRBV29-1 with TRBJ1-2; 7 bases are a match to TRBD1. The CDR3 runs 15 residues. In germline, CDR1 is SQVTM, CDR2 ANQGSEA. Trimming took 8 bases from V and 1 from J; bases not matched to a gene: 13. As DNA, the CDR3 is TGCAGCATGAAGATAGTCCAGGGGGGTAACTATGGCTACACCTTC. Its translation is CSMKIVQGGNYGYTF.

This sequence joins TRBV5-1 and TRBJ2-3; 9 bases fit TRBD1. The J segment lost 5 bases and the V segment lost 7 bases, leaving 11 bases of the junction unmatched. The CDR3 has 15 amino acids. CDR1 and CDR2 from the germline V gene are SGHRS and YFSETQ. The CDR3 region is CASRQTGGEGDTQYF. The CDR3 DNA sequence: TGCGCCAGCCGCCAAACAGGGGGCGAGGGAGATACGCAGTATTTT.

The CDR3 spells CASSAQGAGGSIEQFF. CDR3 sequence (DNA): TGTGCCAGCAGCGCCCAGGGTGCGGGGGGCTCTATTGAGCAGTTCTTC. The chain has TRBV7-2 and TRBJ2-1; TRBD2 matches at 8 bases. This CDR3 spans 16 amino acids. CDR1 is SGHTA and CDR2 is FQGNSA in the germline V gene. V gave up 5 bases and J gave up 9 bases; unmatched junction bases: 15.

V and J are TRBV2 and TRBJ2-7, with 7 bases that match TRBD1. The CDR3 is 17 residues long. J was trimmed by 2 bases and V by 0 bases; bases with no gene match: 10. In germline, CDR1 is SNHLY, CDR2 FYNNEI. Here the CDR3 DNA reads TGTGCCAGCAGTGAAGCAATTACCGGGACAGCTACCTACGAGCAGTACTTC. Its translation is CASSEAITGTATYEQYF.

The chain recombines TRBV6-5 with TRBJ1-2; no firm D call. The V end lost 2 bases, the J end lost 4 bases, and 17 bases lay between the germline ends. There are 16 residues in the CDR3. Germline V gene lookup returns CDR1 MNHEY and CDR2 SVGAGI. The CDR3 DNA reads TGTGCCAGCAGTTACCGGAGCCCCACGAGCGGCTATGGCTACACCTTC. This sequence encodes CASSYRSPTSGYGYTF.

The chain combines TRBV7-2 with TRBJ2-7, with 10 bases that match TRBD2. This CDR3 contains 18 residues. Germline CDR1 SGHTA, CDR2 FQGNSA. J was trimmed by 3 bases and V by 5 bases; bases with no gene match: 16. CDR3 protein: CASSHGTVLTSGIYEQYF. The CDR3 region has the DNA TGTGCCAGCAGCCATGGGACAGTTCTAACTAGCGGGATCTACGAGCAGTACTTC.

Turning to this clone: At the DNA level, this CDR3 is encoded by other sequences in the same sample as well. The V call is TRBV29-1, the J call TRBJ1-2, with 7 bases lining up with TRBD1. V lost 6 bases, J lost 2 bases, and 3 bases stayed unmatched. CDR3 size: 12 residues. Germline V gene data show CDR1 as SQVTM and CDR2 as ANQGSEA. DNA of the CDR3: TGCAGCGTCGGAGGGGGCAACTATGGCTACACCTTC. This translates into CSVGGGNYGYTF.

The chain couples TRBV5-4 to TRBJ2-7; a weak D match, TRBD2 (7 bases). V dropped 2 bases and J dropped 2 bases, with 11 bases sitting between them. The CDR3 sequence is 14 residues long. Germline V gene sequence: CDR1 SGHNT, CDR2 YYREEE (reference sequence). This chain's CDR3 is CASSFRGGAYEQYF. CDR3 sequence (DNA): TGTGCCAGCAGCTTCCGAGGGGGGGCCTACGAGCAGTACTTC.

This clone was observed a single time. This rearrangement joins TRBV4-1 to TRBJ1-2, with TRBD1 matching over 8 bases. Germline assignment: CDR1 MGHRA and CDR2 YSYEKL. The CDR3 covers 15 residues. V gave up 4 bases and J gave up 4 bases; unmatched junction bases: 8. CDR3 DNA sequence: TGCGCCAGCAGCCTACCTGGACAGGGACTCTATGGCTACACCTTC. Its translation: CASSLPGQGLYGYTF.

The chain employs TRBV28 and TRBJ2-5; 7 nucleotides align to TRBD1. Germline lookup yields CDR1 MDHEN and CDR2 SYDVKM. With V trimmed by 5 bases and J by 4 bases, 7 bases remained unmatched. The CDR3 has 14 amino acids. This CDR3 is CASSIGGRRETQYF. The DNA of the CDR3 is TGTGCCAGCAGTATAGGGGGCAGGAGAGAGACCCAGTACTTC.

This chain connects TRBV5-1 to TRBJ1-3, with D possibly matching TRBD1 (5 bases). Trimming pared 4 bases from V and 0 bases from J, leaving 11 bases between. The CDR3 extends over 15 amino acids. The germline CDR1 and CDR2 sequences are SGHRS and YFSETQ. DNA for the CDR3: TGCGCCAGCAGCATAACAGGAAACTCTGGAAACACCATATATTTT. Its protein is CASSITGNSGNTIYF.

J is TRBJ1-2 and V is TRBV5-1, with D unresolved. V was cut by 4 bases and J by 4 bases, with 14 bases left in between. Germline loops: CDR1 SGHRS, CDR2 YFSETQ. The CDR3 has 14 residues. CDR3 nucleotide sequence: TGCGCCAGCAGCGAATTCGGGGAAACCTATGGCTACACCTTC. Residues: CASSEFGETYGYTF.

This clone was recorded a few times. The genes are TRBV5-1 and TRBJ1-2; D unresolved. Germline V CDR1 and CDR2: SGHRS, YFSETQ. The CDR3 consists of 12 residues. Between the trimmed V and J ends, which lost 2 bases and 8 bases, there was a span of 10 bases. The chain's CDR3 is CASSLGENGYTF. CDR3 nucleotide sequence: TGCGCCAGCAGCTTAGGAGAGAACGGCTACACCTTC.